This T cell receptor (beta chain) comes out of a study of regulatory T cells in long-lasting Graves disease. Stated time point: newly diagnosed GD, antithyroid drugs for less than 3 months. RNA from PBMCs was the source of the TCR library. Whole-study findings and limits: Persistent Graves' patients showed reduced TCR diversity versus newly diagnosed patients.

CDR1 and CDR2 from the germline V gene are KGHSH and LQKENI. With 2 bases removed from V and 1 base from J, the gap between germline ends came to 8 bases. The CDR3 totals 14 residues. This clonotype was picked up many times. Its antigen remains unidentified. Investigators prepared the TCR beta libraries by applying iRepertoire HTBI primers and Arm-PCR of CDR3 regions. TCRdb analysed the multiplex PCR reads with MiXCR anew, one entry per CDR3 protein. The data contain 530,000 or so distinct CDR3 sequences, about 14% of them singletons. The sample was also linked to a second study, of T cells in Graves' hyperthyroidism and ophthalmopathy. That study reports: In making diagnoses, clinical symptoms, serum thyroxine and TRAb, thyroid ultrasound and orbital computed tomography were all used.

V gene TRBV18 combines with J gene TRBJ1-1; a weak D match, TRBD1 (6 bases). The sequence was obtained from a man aged 25-45 years with Graves disease. The specimen was peripheral blood mononuclear cells (PBMCs), collected at new diagnosis, from a patient treated with antithyroid drugs. The CDR3, as DNA: TGTGCCAGCTCACCATCGGGACAGAACACTGAAGCTTTCTTT. It codes for CASSPSGQNTEAFF.